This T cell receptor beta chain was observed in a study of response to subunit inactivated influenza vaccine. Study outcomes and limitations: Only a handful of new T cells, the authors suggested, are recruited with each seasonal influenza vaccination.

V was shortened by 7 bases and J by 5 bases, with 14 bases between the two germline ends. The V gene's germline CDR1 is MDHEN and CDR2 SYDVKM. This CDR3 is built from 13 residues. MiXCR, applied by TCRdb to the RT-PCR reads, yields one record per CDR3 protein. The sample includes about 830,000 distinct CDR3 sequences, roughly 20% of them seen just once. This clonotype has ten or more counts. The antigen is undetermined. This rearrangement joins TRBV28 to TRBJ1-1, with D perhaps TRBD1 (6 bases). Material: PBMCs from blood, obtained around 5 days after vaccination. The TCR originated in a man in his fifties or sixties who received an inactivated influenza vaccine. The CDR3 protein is CASTRGRGTEAFF. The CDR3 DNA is TGTGCCAGCACCCGGGGGCGAGGTACTGAAGCTTTCTTT.